This passage covers 26 T cell receptor beta chains from one sample sequenced in a study of control samples from healthy donors and cancer patients. Assay: immunoSEQ multiplex PCR; the TCRdb copy retains only in-frame clones and omits some. The sample lists around 180,000 clones, 94% seen once, with approximately 1.5% in the top ten. The material sequenced was blood. The receptors here all came from a woman younger than 30 in good health.

On this clone: The junction departs from the called germline gene at one end, perhaps through a read error. V usage is TRBV10-3 and J usage is TRBJ2-1; D possibly uses TRBD1 or TRBD2 (5 bases each). CDR1 is ENHRY, CDR2 SYGVKD, per germline. CDR3 size: 16 residues. CDR3 amino acids: CAISEYAGLPDKEQFF. CDR3 coding DNA: TGTGCCATCAGTGAGTATGCAGGACTTCCGGACAAGGAGCAGTTCTTC.

The genes are TRBV7-9 and TRBJ2-5, with 7 bases identical to TRBD1. J gave up 4 bases and V 5 bases, and 7 bases lay outside the gene matches. CDR1 and CDR2 (germline): SEHNR, FQNEAQ (reference sequence). The CDR3 loop spans 14 amino acids. CDR3 DNA sequence: TGTGCCAGCAGCAACCAGGGGGACCGAGAGACCCAGTACTTC. Translation: CASSNQGDRETQYF.

The chain carries TRBV27 and TRBJ2-7, with TRBD2 matching 9 bases. Germline CDR1 is MNHEY and CDR2 is SMNVEV (reference sequence). After removal of 4 bases from V and 2 bases from J, the junction contained 3 bases not matched to a gene. There are 14 residues in the CDR3. For the CDR3, the DNA is TGTGCCAGCAGTTACGCGGGGGGGGCCTACGAGCAGTACTTC. The encoded protein is CASSYAGGAYEQYF.

This clone occurred once. The V call is TRBV6-5, the J call TRBJ1-6; no reliable D call. Trimming shortened V by 5 bases and J by 4 bases, and 3 bases separated the two germline ends. The CDR3 is 12 amino acids. Germline loops: CDR1 MNHEY, CDR2 SVGAGI. The DNA for the CDR3 is TGTGCCAGCAGTCGTTATAATTCACCCCTCCACTTT. This codes for CASSRYNSPLHF.

The CDR3 coding sequence is TGTGCCAGTAGTGTAGCGGGAGAAAACAATGAGCAGTTCTTC. This sequence encodes CASSVAGENNEQFF. The chain uses TRBV19 and TRBJ2-1, with TRBD2 identical over 9 bases. With 5 bases clipped from V and 5 bases from J, the junction kept 4 bases outside the gene matches. This CDR3 contains 14 residues. The V gene's germline CDR1 is LNHDA and CDR2 SQIVND (reference sequence).

The chain uses TRBV5-8 and TRBJ1-4; possibly TRBD1 for D (5 bases). Germline CDR1 is SGHTS and CDR2 is YDEGEE. This CDR3 region has 15 residues. V dropped 4 bases and J dropped 8 bases, with 18 bases sitting between them. This CDR3 reads CASSPGTSQGEKLFF. Here the CDR3 DNA reads TGTGCCAGCAGCCCTGGGACTTCCCAGGGAGAAAAACTGTTTTTT.

V and J are TRBV5-1 and TRBJ2-7, with a possible D match to TRBD1 (5 bases). V was trimmed by 0 bases and J by 3 bases, leaving 7 bases between them. The CDR3 totals 13 residues. Germline-derived CDR1 and CDR2 are SGHRS and YFSETQ. The CDR3 region has the DNA TGCGCCAGCAGCTTGGAGACAGTCTACGAGCAGTACTTC. Translated, it gives CASSLETVYEQYF.

Only one count was recorded for this clone. V is TRBV6-2 or TRBV6-3 and J is TRBJ2-5, with TRBD2 matching over 9 bases. This CDR3 is 16 amino acids long. Trimming took 2 bases from V and 2 from J; bases not matched to a gene: 6. Per the germline V gene, CDR1 is MNHEY and CDR2 is SVGEGT. This CDR3 reads CASSYQRLADQETQYF. CDR3 bases: TGTGCCAGCAGTTACCAGCGACTAGCGGATCAAGAGACCCAGTACTTC.

V usage is TRBV5-1 and J usage is TRBJ2-6; D gene uncertain. The V gene's germline CDR1 is SGHRS and CDR2 YFSETQ. The V gene lost 0 bases and the J gene lost 0 bases, with 10 bases spanning the gap. The CDR3 sequence is 17 residues long. CDR3 residues: CASSLVPTLSGANVLTF. The CDR3, as DNA: TGCGCCAGCAGCTTGGTCCCCACCCTCTCTGGGGCCAACGTCCTGACTTTC.

This sequence joins TRBV28 and TRBJ1-6, with D uncertain. Germline V gene lookup returns CDR1 MDHEN and CDR2 SYDVKM. The CDR3 is made up of 15 amino acids. V dropped 7 bases and J dropped 6 bases, with 16 bases sitting between them. CDR3 in amino acids: CASTKRELTNSPLHF. The DNA of the CDR3 is TGTGCCAGCACCAAACGGGAGTTAACTAATTCACCCCTCCACTTT. The variable domain in full, with the rest retrieved from reference TRBV28 and TRBJ1-6, is DVKVTQSSRYLVKRTGEKVFLECVQDMDHENMFWYRQDPGLGLRLIYFSYDVKMKEKGDIPEGYSVSREKKERFSLILESASTNQTSMYLCASTKRELTNSPLHFGNGTRLTVT.

The CDR3 loop reads CSSGQNPNTEAFF. The CDR3 DNA follows: TGCAGCTCCGGACAAAACCCGAACACTGAAGCTTTCTTT. This sequence joins TRBV29-1 and TRBJ1-1; D perhaps matches TRBD1 (5 bases). The CDR3 is made up of 13 amino acids. V was clipped by 8 bases and J by 1 base, with 14 bases between them. Germline CDR1 and CDR2: SQVTM and ANQGSEA.

J is TRBJ1-5 and V is TRBV19; D ambiguous. The CDR3 sequence is 15 residues long. V shed 1 base and J shed 0 bases, with 7 bases lying between them. The germline gives CDR1 LNHDA, CDR2 SQIVND (reference sequence). The CDR3 DNA reads TGTGCCAGTAGTATAGGCTACCTTAGCAATCAGCCCCAGCATTTT. Residues: CASSIGYLSNQPQHF.

This chain connects TRBV6-9 to TRBJ1-5; unclear D gene. V lost 4 bases and J 2 bases, leaving 18 bases between the germline ends. Germline lookup yields CDR1 MNHGY and CDR2 SVAAGI. CDR3 length: 17 amino acids. The CDR3 loop reads CASSSQFPDCGNQPQHF. CDR3 nucleotide sequence: TGTGCCAGCAGTTCCCAGTTCCCCGATTGCGGCAATCAGCCCCAGCATTTT.

The chain uses TRBV11-2 and TRBJ2-3, with D possibly TRBD1 on 6 matching bases. V gave up 8 bases and J gave up 5 bases, with 8 bases separating them. This CDR3 is 11 amino acids long. Germline V gene lookup returns CDR1 SGHAT and CDR2 FQNNGV. CDR3: CASEGVDTQYF. The CDR3, as DNA: TGTGCCAGCGAGGGGGTAGATACGCAGTATTTT.

The J gene is TRBJ2-5, the V gene TRBV5-1; D may match TRBD1 or TRBD2 (5 bases each). CDR3 length: 13 amino acids. V gave up 0 bases and J gave up 3 bases, with 6 bases separating them. The germline V gene encodes CDR1 SGHRS and CDR2 YFSETQ. The CDR3 loop is CASSLVGEETQYF. The CDR3 DNA is TGCGCCAGCAGCTTGGTGGGGGAAGAGACCCAGTACTTC.

This chain's CDR3 is CATSDYRGQAFF. DNA for the CDR3: TGTGCCACCAGTGACTACAGGGGACAAGCTTTCTTT. The genes are TRBV24-1 and TRBJ1-1; 7 positions match TRBD1. The CDR3 spans 12 residues. Trimming removed 4 bases from V and 9 bases from J; junction bases left unmatched: 4. Per germline, CDR1 KGHDR and CDR2 SFDVKD.

This chain joins TRBV9 and TRBJ1-1, with a tentative D call TRBD1 (5 bases). Germline CDR1 reads SGDLS; CDR2 reads YYNGEE. This CDR3 has 16 amino acids. The germline V and J ends were trimmed by 0 bases and 0 bases, with 12 bases remaining between them. DNA of the CDR3: TGTGCCAGCAGCGTAGGAGGGGATCTGCTGAACACTGAAGCTTTCTTT. Translated, it gives CASSVGGDLLNTEAFF.

V usage is TRBV5-4 and J usage is TRBJ1-2; TRBD1 matches at 10 bases. Trimming cost V 0 bases and J 0 bases; bases outside gene matches: 5. CDR1 SGHNT and CDR2 YYREEE come from the germline V gene (reference sequence). The CDR3 spans 17 residues. The CDR3 loop is CASSLGGQGISNYGYTF. The CDR3 DNA is TGTGCCAGCAGCTTGGGGGGACAGGGGATATCTAACTATGGCTACACCTTC. The full variable domain, rest sourced from reference TRBV5-4 and TRBJ1-2, is ETGVTQSPTHLIKTRGQQVTLRCSSQSGHNTVSWYQQALGQGPQFIFQYYREEENGRGNFPPRFSGLQFPNYSSELNVNALELDDSALYLCASSLGGQGISNYGYTFGSGTRLTVV.

The rearrangement links TRBV5-1 to TRBJ2-6, with D maybe TRBD1 (6 bases). The CDR3 contains 19 residues. Germline CDR1 is SGHRS and CDR2 is YFSETQ. The germline V and J ends were trimmed by 4 bases and 0 bases, with 20 bases remaining between them. This CDR3 is CASSRPQPGHHSGANVLTF. The CDR3 DNA follows: TGCGCCAGCAGCCGGCCTCAGCCGGGACACCACTCTGGGGCCAACGTCCTGACTTTC.

V gene TRBV6-5 combines with J gene TRBJ2-2, with no clear D. Germline assignment: CDR1 MNHEY and CDR2 SVGAGI. V lost 10 bases to trimming and J lost 5 bases, with 11 bases between them. The CDR3 loop spans 12 amino acids. In nucleotides, the CDR3 is TGTGCCACCCTCATTCAGACCGGGGAGCTGTTTTTT. Residues: CATLIQTGELFF.

This clone was seen a single time. The chain has TRBV24-1 and TRBJ2-7, with 9 bases lining up with TRBD1. J lost 1 base, V lost 3 bases, and 3 bases had no gene match. The CDR3 has 15 amino acids. Germline assignment: CDR1 KGHDR and CDR2 SFDVKD. CDR3 residues: CATSDPGQGSYEQYF. In DNA form, the CDR3 reads TGTGCCACCAGTGATCCGGGACAGGGATCCTACGAGCAGTACTTC.

CDR3 nucleotides: TGTGCCAGCAGCTTGGTGGGAGGTTGGGAGACCCAGTACTTC. Translated, it gives CASSLVGGWETQYF. V gene TRBV5-6 combines with J gene TRBJ2-5, with a tentative D call TRBD2 (6 bases). V was clipped by 0 bases and J by 5 bases, with 11 bases between them. This CDR3 region has 14 residues. In germline, CDR1 is SGHDT, CDR2 YYEEEE. The entire variable domain, with the rest obtained from reference TRBV5-6 and TRBJ2-5, is as follows: DAGVTQSPTHLIKTRGQQVTLRCSPKSGHDTVSWYQQALGQGPQFIFQYYEEEERQRGNFPDRFSGHQFPNYSSELNVNALLLGDSALYLCASSLVGGWETQYFGPGTRLLVL.

The table lists this clone with a few counts. This chain uses TRBV28 with TRBJ1-2; weak D call: TRBD1 (6 bases). The CDR3 consists of 12 residues. Germline V gives CDR1 MDHEN, CDR2 SYDVKM. Trimming took off 5 bases at V and 5 bases at J, with 9 bases between the two ends. Here the CDR3 DNA reads TGTGCCAGCAGTGTCACAGGGTATGGCTACACCTTC. Translating gives CASSVTGYGYTF.

The chain links TRBV2 to TRBJ1-1; D remains unclear. V was pared by 5 bases and J by 4 bases, with 5 bases between. The germline gives CDR1 SNHLY, CDR2 FYNNEI. This CDR3 is 11 amino acids long. The CDR3 nucleotides are TGTGCCAGCAGTCTCTCCACTGAAGCTTTCTTT. This encodes CASSLSTEAFF.

This sequence joins TRBV3-1 (or the pseudogene TRBV3-2) and TRBJ2-3, with a weak D call TRBD1 (6 bases). Germline-derived CDR1 and CDR2 are LGHDT and YNNKEL (reference sequence). CDR3 length: 16 residues. V lost 0 bases and J 1 base, leaving 11 bases between the germline ends. CDR3 residues: CASSQDAGDGTDTQYF. Here the CDR3 DNA reads TGTGCCAGCAGCCAAGACGCAGGGGACGGCACAGATACGCAGTATTTT.

The genes are TRBV25-1 and TRBJ1-6; D gene unclear. Germline values: CDR1 MGHDK, CDR2 SYGVNS. V lost 3 bases, J lost 10 bases, and 7 bases lay in between. The CDR3 length is 12 residues. CDR3 coding DNA: TGTGCCAGCAGTGATGTAGGGTCACCCCTCCACTTT. Translation gives CASSDVGSPLHF.